These 26 T cell receptor beta chains were all obtained from the same sample, sequenced in a study of blood T cell repertoires in COVID-19. The data were produced by immunoSEQ multiplex PCR, yet TCRdb's version contains in-frame clones alone and is incomplete. The sample lists under 250,000 clones; roughly 84% were seen once. Sequencing was performed on peripheral blood. These receptors came from a human donor in a cohort sampled during active COVID-19.

The V call is TRBV30, the J call TRBJ1-4; 7 bases line up with TRBD1. V lost 5 bases to trimming and J lost 8 bases; unmatched junction nucleotides: 8. Germline values: CDR1 GTSNPN, CDR2 SVGIG (reference sequence). CDR3 size: 13 residues. This chain's CDR3 is CAWGRQGGEKLFF. The CDR3 nucleotides read TGTGCCTGGGGGCGACAGGGTGGCGAAAAACTGTTTTTT.

This sequence joins TRBV18 and TRBJ2-7, with TRBD1 matching over 9 bases. CDR1 and CDR2 (germline): KGHSH, LQKENI. V shed 3 bases and J 0 bases; nucleotides not matched to a gene: 3. CDR3 length: 15 amino acids. The CDR3 DNA reads TGTGCCAGCTCACCTGGGACAGGGCGCTCCTACGAGCAGTACTTC. This codes for CASSPGTGRSYEQYF.

The CDR3 region has the DNA TGTGCCACCTCTCCGGGCCGGGATCCGAACGGTGAGCAGTTCTTC. As protein: CATSPGRDPNGEQFF. The chain joins TRBV15 to TRBJ2-1; weak D call: TRBD2 (5 bases). Germline V gene sequence: CDR1 LNHNV, CDR2 YYDKDF (reference sequence). The CDR3 totals 15 residues. V gave up 8 bases and J gave up 9 bases, with 23 bases separating them.

The CDR3: CASKGPGDRDGYGYTF. CDR3 nucleotides: TGTGCCAGCAAGGGACCGGGGGACAGGGATGGCTATGGCTACACCTTC. The gene calls are TRBV28 and TRBJ1-2; 9 bases map to TRBD1. Germline CDR1 MDHEN, CDR2 SYDVKM. The V segment lost 7 bases and the J segment 4 bases; nucleotides outside the gene matches: 13. The CDR3 runs 16 residues.

This rearrangement joins TRBV6-5 to TRBJ1-1, with D perhaps matching TRBD1 (6 bases). With 5 bases removed from V and 11 bases from J, the gap between germline ends came to 18 bases. This CDR3 region has 13 residues. Germline CDR1 MNHEY, CDR2 SVGAGI. DNA for the CDR3: TGTGCCAGCAGTCCCCAGGGGTTTAAGGATGCTTTCTTT. It specifies CASSPQGFKDAFF.

This clone was seen more than once but under ten times. The J gene is TRBJ2-7, the V gene TRBV7-9, with TRBD1 matching 8 bases. The CDR3 runs to 16 residues. Germline V gives CDR1 SEHNR, CDR2 FQNEAQ (reference sequence). The J segment lost 0 bases and the V segment lost 5 bases, leaving 9 bases of the junction unmatched. The CDR3 DNA is TGTGCCAGCAGCACCCCAGGGGGCGAGACCTCCTACGAGCAGTACTTC. It specifies CASSTPGGETSYEQYF.

The genes are TRBV6-5 and TRBJ1-2; 7 bases agree with TRBD1. V dropped 3 bases and J dropped 3; count of bases not matched to a gene: 4. CDR3 length: 14 amino acids. CDR1 and CDR2 from the germline V gene are MNHEY and SVGAGI. The CDR3: CASSYTGADYGYTF. The CDR3 DNA follows: TGTGCCAGCAGTTATACAGGGGCGGACTATGGCTACACCTTC.

V and J are TRBV29-1 and TRBJ2-7, with a tentative D call TRBD2 (7 bases). Trimming took off 6 bases at V and 2 bases at J, with 17 bases between the two ends. Germline V CDR1 and CDR2: SQVTM, ANQGSEA. The CDR3 is 14 residues long. CDR3 coding DNA: TGCAGCGTCATGGGGGGGCTGTCGACCTACGAGCAGTACTTC. This codes for CSVMGGLSTYEQYF.

V and J are TRBV5-4 and TRBJ2-5; 10 bases match TRBD2. Germline V lookup: CDR1 SGHNT, CDR2 YYREEE (reference sequence). This CDR3 contains 15 residues. After removal of 4 bases from V and 5 bases from J, the junction contained 8 bases not matched to a gene. The CDR3 DNA is TGTGCCAGCAGCACCAAGCGGGAGGGCCCGGAGACCCAGTACTTC. As protein: CASSTKREGPETQYF.

This rearrangement joins TRBV27 to TRBJ2-7; 9 nucleotides line up with TRBD2. The CDR3 spans 12 residues. Per germline, CDR1 MNHEY and CDR2 SMNVEV (reference sequence). V gave up 8 bases and J gave up 5 bases; unmatched junction bases: 4. CDR3 loop: CASRLAGNEQYF. The CDR3, as DNA: TGTGCCAGCCGGCTAGCGGGAAACGAGCAGTACTTC.

This clone was picked up one time. The V and J genes are TRBV5-1 and TRBJ2-7; 7 bases are a match to TRBD1. J gave up 2 bases and V 1 base, and 3 bases lay outside the gene matches. Germline loops: CDR1 SGHRS, CDR2 YFSETQ. The CDR3 spans 14 residues. The CDR3 coding sequence is TGCGCCAGCAGCTTGAGACAGGGTCCCTACGAGCAGTACTTC. It is translated as CASSLRQGPYEQYF. Full variable domain (rest looked up from reference TRBV5-1 and TRBJ2-7): KAGVTQTPRYLIKTRGQQVTLSCSPISGHRSVSWYQQTPGQGLQFLFEYFSETQRNKGNFPGRFSGRQFSNSRSEMNVSTLELGDSALYLCASSLRQGPYEQYFGPGTRLTVT.

V gene TRBV27 combines with J gene TRBJ2-1; TRBD2 matches 12 bases. J was trimmed by 0 bases and V by 0 bases; bases with no gene match: 3. Looked up from germline, CDR1 is MNHEY and CDR2 is SMNVEV (reference sequence). CDR3 length: 18 residues. CDR3 DNA sequence: TGTGCCAGCAGTTTATCGAAGACTAGCGGGAGCTCCTACAATGAGCAGTTCTTC. Its translation is CASSLSKTSGSSYNEQFF.

This rearrangement joins TRBV21-1 to TRBJ2-1; the table's D call, TRBD2, was not checked against the DNA. TRBV21-1 is listed as a pseudogene. The CDR3 extends over 19 amino acids. The CDR3 coding sequence is TGTGCCAGCGGCCGATCGGATCAGCGGGACCGATGCTCCTACAATGAGCAGTTCTTC. Its translation: CASGRSDQRDRCSYNEQFF.

V gene TRBV7-8 combines with J gene TRBJ1-2; 7 bases line up with TRBD1. The CDR3 sequence is 13 residues long. The V segment lost 4 bases and the J segment 5 bases; nucleotides outside the gene matches: 4. The germline V gene encodes CDR1 SGHVS and CDR2 FQNEAQ. The CDR3 bases are TGTGCCAGCAGCTCACAGGGGCGGTATGGCTACACCTTC. Translated: CASSSQGRYGYTF. Full variable domain (remainder filled in from reference TRBV7-8 and TRBJ1-2): GAGVSQSPRYKVAKRGQDVALRCDPISGHVSLFWYQQALGQGPEFLTYFQNEAQLDKSGLPSDRFFAERPEGSVSTLKIQRTQQEDSAVYLCASSSQGRYGYTFGSGTRLTVV.

V usage is TRBV4-2 and J usage is TRBJ2-5, with a tentative D call TRBD2 (7 bases). V was shortened by 4 bases and J by 6 bases, with 18 bases between the two germline ends. CDR1 is LGHNA, CDR2 YNFKEQ, per germline. The CDR3 consists of 15 residues. This CDR3 reads CASSLSGGGSQTQYF. Written as DNA, the CDR3 is TGTGCCAGCAGCCTAAGTGGGGGCGGGAGCCAGACCCAGTACTTC.

This clone was observed a few times. J is TRBJ1-2 and V is TRBV6-1, with a tentative D call TRBD1 (6 bases). V was shortened by 1 base and J by 2 bases, with 11 bases between the two germline ends. This CDR3 spans 15 amino acids. Germline assignment: CDR1 MNHNS and CDR2 SASEGT. CDR3 protein: CASSEGWGQNYGYTF. CDR3 DNA: TGTGCCAGCAGTGAAGGGTGGGGACAAAACTATGGCTACACCTTC.

This clone was counted at least ten times. The CDR3: CASSQGVGQGYTGELFF. The CDR3 coding sequence is TGTGCCAGCAGCCAAGGGGTGGGACAGGGGTACACCGGGGAGCTGTTTTTT. The chain employs TRBV4-2 and TRBJ2-2; TRBD1 aligns across 10 bases. J was trimmed by 3 bases and V by 1 base; bases with no gene match: 5. The CDR3 sequence is 17 residues long. The V gene's germline CDR1 is LGHNA and CDR2 YNFKEQ.

In this sample, this clone turned up once. The chain is built from TRBV6-5 and TRBJ2-4; tentative D call: TRBD1 (5 bases). CDR1 and CDR2 from the germline V gene are MNHEY and SVGAGI. This CDR3 is 14 amino acids long. The germline V and J ends were trimmed by 11 bases and 1 base, with 15 bases remaining between them. DNA of the CDR3: TGTGCCGCCTCCCCAGGGTTTGCCAAAAACATTCAGTACTTC. It translates to CAASPGFAKNIQYF.

For the CDR3, the DNA is TGTGCCAGCACCTACCCGGGACAGGAGGACGAGCAGTACTTC. This sequence encodes CASTYPGQEDEQYF. The chain employs TRBV6-6 and TRBJ2-7; 8 bases are shared with TRBD1. With 7 bases clipped from V and 5 bases from J, the junction kept 10 bases outside the gene matches. This CDR3 is built from 14 residues. Looked up from germline, CDR1 is MNHNY and CDR2 is SVGAGI (reference sequence).

CDR3 nucleotide sequence: TGTGCTAGTAGGGGTCGCACTGAAGCTTTCTTT. The encoded protein is CASRGRTEAFF. The V call is TRBV12-5, the J call TRBJ1-1, with D possibly matching TRBD1 (5 bases). V lost 8 bases to trimming and J lost 4 bases, with 8 bases between them. CDR1 and CDR2 (germline): LGHNT, FRNRAP. The CDR3 covers 11 residues. Filled out from reference TRBV12-5 and TRBJ1-1, the complete variable domain reads DARVTQTPRHKVTEMGQEVTMRCQPILGHNTVFWYRQTMMQGLELLAYFRNRAPLDDSGMPKDRFSAEMPDATLATLKIQPSEPRDSAVYFCASRGRTEAFFGQGTRLTVV.

The chain uses TRBV9 and TRBJ2-1; D is possibly TRBD2 (5 bases). V lost 2 bases to trimming and J lost 0 bases, with 12 bases between them. CDR3 length: 16 residues. Germline V CDR1 and CDR2: SGDLS, YYNGEE. DNA for the CDR3: TGTGCCAGCAGCGTTTCAGACTACCCCTCCTACAATGAGCAGTTCTTC. This gives the protein CASSVSDYPSYNEQFF.

The J gene is TRBJ2-2, the V gene TRBV2; 7 nucleotides line up with TRBD1. V lost 6 bases and J lost 1; bases outside the gene matches: 5. CDR1 and CDR2 from the germline V gene are SNHLY and FYNNEI. The CDR3 length is 15 residues. Written as DNA, the CDR3 is TGTGCCAGCAGCGACAGGGTCCTGAACACCGGGGAGCTGTTTTTT. Its translation: CASSDRVLNTGELFF.

The chain has TRBV28 and TRBJ2-5; 10 positions agree with TRBD1. J was trimmed by 2 bases and V by 1 base; bases with no gene match: 4. Germline V gene data show CDR1 as MDHEN and CDR2 as SYDVKM. This CDR3 region has 16 residues. The CDR3 bases are TGTGCCAGCAGTTTATTGGGGACAGGGGAACAAGAGACCCAGTACTTC. Amino acids: CASSLLGTGEQETQYF.

The rearrangement uses TRBV4-1 and TRBJ2-1; 9 bases align to TRBD2. CDR1 and CDR2 (germline): MGHRA, YSYEKL. The ends lost 4 bases at V and 7 bases at J; junction bases unmatched: 11. The CDR3 totals 16 residues. The CDR3 here is CASSPLGGRASNEQFF. The CDR3 region has the DNA TGCGCCAGCAGCCCTCTGGGCGGGAGGGCCTCAAATGAGCAGTTCTTC.

The chain couples TRBV15 to TRBJ2-7; 10 positions agree with TRBD1. Trimming at V came to 11 bases and at J to 2 bases, leaving 9 bases not matched to a gene. Germline V gives CDR1 LNHNV, CDR2 YYDKDF (reference sequence). This CDR3 contains 14 residues. In DNA, the CDR3 is TGTGCCGCATCTTCGGGACAGGGGACCTACGAGCAGTACTTC. This codes for CAASSGQGTYEQYF.

The chain has TRBV7-9 and TRBJ2-7; 7 bases line up with TRBD2. Germline assignment: CDR1 SEHNR and CDR2 FQNEAQ (reference sequence). The CDR3 sequence is 14 residues long. With V trimmed by 3 bases and J by 2 bases, 4 bases remained unmatched. CDR3 nucleotide sequence: TGTGCCAGCAGCTTTTCTAGCGGAACCTACGAGCAGTACTTC. Protein product: CASSFSSGTYEQYF.